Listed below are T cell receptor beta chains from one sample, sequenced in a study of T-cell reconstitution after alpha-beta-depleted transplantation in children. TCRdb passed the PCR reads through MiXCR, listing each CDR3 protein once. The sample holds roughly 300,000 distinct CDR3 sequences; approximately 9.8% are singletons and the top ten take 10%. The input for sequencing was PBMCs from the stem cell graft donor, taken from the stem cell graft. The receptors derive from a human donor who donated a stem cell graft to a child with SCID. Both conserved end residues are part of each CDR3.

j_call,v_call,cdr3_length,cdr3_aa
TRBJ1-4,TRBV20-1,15,CSARGGTTSDEKLFF
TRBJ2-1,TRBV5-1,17,CASSPRLAGATYNEQFF
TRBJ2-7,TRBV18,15,CASSPGTASRYEQYF
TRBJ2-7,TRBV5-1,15,CASSGGTGGEYEQYF
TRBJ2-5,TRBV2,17,CASRWDMGRSLEETQYF
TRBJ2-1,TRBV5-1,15,CASSPPLDNYNEQFF
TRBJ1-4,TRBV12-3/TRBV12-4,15,CASSQRQGPNEKLFF
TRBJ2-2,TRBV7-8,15,CASSFRQPNTGELFF
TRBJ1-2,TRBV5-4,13,CASSHRDNYGYTF
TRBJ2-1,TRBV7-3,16,CASSLGSGGAQNEQFF
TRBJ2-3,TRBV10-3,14,CAISESRVSDTQYF
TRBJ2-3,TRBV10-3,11,CAITEADTQYF
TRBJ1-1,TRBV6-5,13,CASTTGGLTEAFF
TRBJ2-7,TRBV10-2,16,CASSDPGQGLSYEQYF